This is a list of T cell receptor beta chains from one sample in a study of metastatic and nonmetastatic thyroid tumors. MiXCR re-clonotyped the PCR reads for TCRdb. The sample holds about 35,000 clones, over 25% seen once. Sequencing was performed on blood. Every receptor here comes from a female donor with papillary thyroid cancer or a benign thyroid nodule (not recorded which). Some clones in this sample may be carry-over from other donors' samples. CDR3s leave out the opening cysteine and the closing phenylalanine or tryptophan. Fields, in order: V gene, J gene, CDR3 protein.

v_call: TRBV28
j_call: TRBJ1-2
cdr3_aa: ASNRRGQVPNYGYT

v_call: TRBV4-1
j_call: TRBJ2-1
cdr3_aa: ASSQGPGRASNEQF

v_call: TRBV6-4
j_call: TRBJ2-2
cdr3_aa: ASSDSRGVGELF

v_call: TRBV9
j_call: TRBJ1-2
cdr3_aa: ASSVEPLFAPYNYGYT

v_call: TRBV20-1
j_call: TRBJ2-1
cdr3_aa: SALRLAGGPNEQF

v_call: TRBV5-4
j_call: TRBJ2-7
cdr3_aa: ASRDRGHREQY

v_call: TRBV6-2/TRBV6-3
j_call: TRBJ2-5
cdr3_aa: ASGTRDRYQETQY

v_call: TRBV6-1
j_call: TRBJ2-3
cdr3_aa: ASSMTGSLPDTQY

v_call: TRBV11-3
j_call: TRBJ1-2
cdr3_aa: ASSLGGDGYT

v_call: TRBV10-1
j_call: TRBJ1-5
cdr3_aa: ASSTGSQPQH

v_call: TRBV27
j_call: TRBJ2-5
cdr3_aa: ASSHGTSQETQY

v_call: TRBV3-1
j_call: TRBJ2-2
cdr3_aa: ASSQEGTGELF

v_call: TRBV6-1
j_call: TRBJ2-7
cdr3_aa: ASRQDDISNEQY

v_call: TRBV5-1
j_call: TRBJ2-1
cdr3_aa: ASSKEQGARSNEQF

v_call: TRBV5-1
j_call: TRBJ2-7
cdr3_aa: ASSNGQGDGSDQY